The source of this T cell receptor (beta chain) is a study of Ad26.COV2.S vaccination and SARS-CoV-2 variants. Overall study: Donor joined the COV1001 Ad26.COV2.S trial arm.

Stated treatment: some 20 received Ad26.COV2.S at low or high dose, single or two shots; about five received placebo; per-sample allocation not given. Day 63 after the first vaccine or placebo injection was the time point for sampling. V lost 5 bases to trimming and J lost 5 bases; unmatched junction nucleotides: 10. This CDR3 has 16 residues. Germline CDR1 SGHTA, CDR2 FQGNSA. Some clones are missing from TCRdb's copy, which holds only in-frame ones; the method was immunoSEQ multiplex PCR. The sample contains hundreds of thousands of clones, roughly 91% of which appear only once. The receptor was derived from a person between 18 and 65 years old who received the Ad26.COV2.S COVID-19 vaccine or a placebo. The sample in question was peripheral blood, obtained in a trial of Ad26.COV2.S vaccine versus placebo. The chain carries TRBV7-2 and TRBJ2-5; 11 positions agree with TRBD2. The CDR3 region is CASSRGSGGDLETQYF. The CDR3, as DNA: TGTGCCAGCAGCCGTGGTAGCGGGGGGGATCTGGAGACCCAGTACTTC.